The 19 T cell receptor beta chains presented below share a single source sample, sequenced in a study of early T cells in non-severe SARS-CoV-2 infection. TCRdb re-derived calls from the 5' RACE reads in MiXCR, one entry per CDR3 protein. The table includes about 76,000 distinct CDR3 sequences, about 11% detected once. The sequenced sample consisted of whole blood. Source of these receptors: an adult who was a healthcare worker with PCR-confirmed SARS-CoV-2 infection or an uninfected control (not recorded which).

The chain is built from TRBV5-6 and TRBJ1-1; D remains ambiguous. CDR1 and CDR2 (germline): SGHDT, YYEEEE. The CDR3 sequence is 13 residues long. The V gene lost 4 bases and the J gene lost 0 bases, with 7 bases spanning the gap. DNA of the CDR3: TGTGCCAGCAGCCTCCGTATGAACACTGAAGCTTTCTTT. As protein: CASSLRMNTEAFF.

Many counts were recorded for this clonotype. The chain employs TRBV6-6 and TRBJ2-7, with TRBD1 identical over 7 bases. Germline lookup yields CDR1 MNHNY and CDR2 SVGAGI (reference sequence). This CDR3 has 13 residues. Germline trimming cut 6 bases from V and 3 bases from J; bases unmatched to any gene: 5. The CDR3 coding sequence is TGTGCCAGCAGAATCACAGGGGTCTACGAGCAGTACTTC. It encodes CASRITGVYEQYF.

The table lists this clonotype with a few counts. J is TRBJ1-2 and V is TRBV12-3 or TRBV12-4; TRBD1 agrees at 9 bases. The trim removed 9 bases at V and 4 bases at J, leaving 12 bases unmatched. This CDR3 has 15 amino acids. CDR3 loop: CASRGQGGYGYGYTF. The CDR3, as DNA: TGTGCCAGTAGGGGACAGGGAGGATATGGCTATGGCTACACCTTC.

In this sample, this clonotype turned up many times. The rearrangement uses TRBV13 and TRBJ2-5; D is ambiguous. Trimming pared 1 base from V and 4 bases from J, leaving 4 bases between. This CDR3 comprises 12 residues. CDR1 and CDR2 (germline): PRHDT, FYEKMQ (reference sequence). The CDR3 coding sequence is TGTGCCAGCAGCTTAGAGGGAGAGACCCAGTACTTC. This gives the protein CASSLEGETQYF.

V usage is TRBV9 and J usage is TRBJ2-5; 8 bases are a match to TRBD1. Germline-derived CDR1 and CDR2 are SGDLS and YYNGEE. This CDR3 has 16 amino acids. Trimming cost V 3 bases and J 1 base; bases outside gene matches: 8. The CDR3 DNA follows: TGTGCCAGCAGCGCCCGCACGACAGGGGCCCAAGAGACCCAGTACTTC. Amino acids: CASSARTTGAQETQYF.

This clonotype was recorded at least ten times. The V gene is TRBV5-6, the J gene TRBJ2-7; TRBD1 matches at 8 bases. The CDR3 is 13 residues long. Germline values: CDR1 SGHDT, CDR2 YYEEEE. The junction had 5 bases not matched to a gene; V was cut back by 3 bases and J by 6 bases. The CDR3 DNA follows: TGTGCCAGCAGCTGGACAGGGTCTAGCGAGCAGTACTTC. Translation: CASSWTGSSEQYF.

V and J are TRBV28 and TRBJ2-3; no reliable D call. The V end was cut by 2 bases, the J end by 0 bases, with 9 bases between. Germline V gives CDR1 MDHEN, CDR2 SYDVKM. The CDR3 is 15 residues long. The CDR3 DNA sequence: TGTGCCAGCAGTTTACCCAGCCTTAGCACAGATACGCAGTATTTT. Protein: CASSLPSLSTDTQYF.

This clonotype was seen repeatedly, ten times or more. The rearrangement links TRBV6-5 to TRBJ2-7, with D tentatively TRBD2 (6 bases). V gave up 5 bases and J gave up 0 bases, with 11 bases separating them. This CDR3 is 14 amino acids long. Germline CDR1 is MNHEY and CDR2 is SVGAGI. CDR3 sequence reads: CASSNPGLSYEQYF. The DNA of the CDR3 is TGTGCCAGCAGTAACCCGGGACTCTCCTACGAGCAGTACTTC.

This clonotype has only a few counts. J is TRBJ1-5 and V is TRBV7-9, with 7 nucleotides matching TRBD1. V lost 5 bases and J lost 0; bases outside the gene matches: 4. This CDR3 spans 15 amino acids. CDR1 SEHNR and CDR2 FQNEAQ come from the germline V gene (reference sequence). The CDR3 protein is CASSPQGSSNQPQHF. The CDR3 region has the DNA TGTGCCAGCAGCCCACAGGGGTCTAGCAATCAGCCCCAGCATTTT. Full variable domain (remainder filled in from reference TRBV7-9 and TRBJ1-5): DTGVSQNPRHKITKRGQNVTFRCDPISEHNRLYWYRQTLGQGPEFLTYFQNEAQLEKSRLLSDRFSAERPKGSFSTLEIQRTEQGDSAMYLCASSPQGSSNQPQHFGDGTRLSIL.

This clonotype was seen repeatedly, ten times or more. The V and J genes are TRBV2 and TRBJ2-3; possible D gene TRBD1, 6 bases. V shed 8 bases and J shed 0 bases, with 12 bases lying between them. In germline, CDR1 is SNHLY, CDR2 FYNNEI. The CDR3 length is 14 residues. The CDR3 sequence is CASEGTGSTDTQYF. The CDR3 DNA is TGTGCCAGCGAGGGAACAGGGAGCACAGATACGCAGTATTTT.

The sample holds a few counts of this clonotype. The chain joins TRBV27 to TRBJ2-7; 7 bases agree with TRBD1. This CDR3 contains 13 residues. V lost 6 bases, J lost 6 bases, and 8 bases stayed unmatched. From germline, CDR1 is MNHEY and CDR2 SMNVEV (reference sequence). The CDR3 protein is CASRLTGSLEQYF. DNA for the CDR3: TGTGCCAGCAGGCTGACAGGGTCCCTCGAGCAGTACTTC.

This clonotype was picked up a small number of times. The chain recombines TRBV5-1 with TRBJ1-2, with a tentative D call TRBD1 (5 bases). V lost 5 bases, J lost 6 bases, and 32 bases lay in between. Germline V gene data show CDR1 as SGHRS and CDR2 as YFSETQ. This CDR3 region has 19 residues. The CDR3 spells CASRNPLPLQGPTIHGYTF. The CDR3 DNA is TGCGCCAGCAGGAACCCCTTGCCCCTCCAGGGCCCAACTATACATGGCTACACCTTC.

The sample holds many counts of this clonotype. The chain carries TRBV29-1 and TRBJ2-5; 7 nucleotides line up with TRBD1. Germline lookup yields CDR1 SQVTM and CDR2 ANQGSEA. The CDR3 sequence is 12 residues long. The ends lost 6 bases at V and 0 bases at J; junction bases unmatched: 1. CDR3 in amino acids: CSVGTDQETQYF. Written as DNA, the CDR3 is TGCAGCGTGGGGACAGACCAAGAGACCCAGTACTTC.

This clonotype showed up many times. In DNA form, the CDR3 reads TGTGCCAGCAGCCGGGGGTGGCTTGACGAGCAGTACTTC. Translating gives CASSRGWLDEQYF. The J gene is TRBJ2-7, the V gene TRBV19; maybe TRBD2 (6 bases). V was shortened by 9 bases and J by 5 bases, with 17 bases between the two germline ends. This CDR3 contains 13 residues. CDR1 and CDR2 from the germline V gene are LNHDA and SQIVND (reference sequence). The whole variable domain, remainder taken from reference TRBV19 and TRBJ2-7, is DGGITQSPKYLFRKEGQNVTLSCEQNLNHDAMYWYRQDPGQGLRLIYYSQIVNDFQKGDIAEGYSVSREKKESFPLTVTSAQKNPTAFYLCASSRGWLDEQYFGPGTRLTVT.

This clonotype has a handful of counts. The V gene is TRBV20-1, the J gene TRBJ2-7, with D unresolved. V was trimmed by 3 bases and J by 6 bases, leaving 12 bases between them. The length of the CDR3 is 12 residues. CDR1 and CDR2 from the germline V gene are DFQATT and SNEGSKA (reference sequence). The DNA of the CDR3 is TGCAGTGCTAGCGGGCCCCAGCGCGAGCAGTACTTC. Its translation is CSASGPQREQYF.

In this sample, this clonotype turned up a few times. V usage is TRBV28 and J usage is TRBJ2-7; D gene ambiguous. This CDR3 has 12 amino acids. The V and J ends lost 3 bases and 6 bases respectively, with 9 bases between them. Germline lookup yields CDR1 MDHEN and CDR2 SYDVKM. The CDR3 loop is CASSFNVGEQYF. In DNA form, the CDR3 reads TGTGCCAGCAGTTTTAACGTCGGCGAGCAGTACTTC. Complete variable domain (other parts from reference TRBV28 and TRBJ2-7): DVKVTQSSRYLVKRTGEKVFLECVQDMDHENMFWYRQDPGLGLRLIYFSYDVKMKEKGDIPEGYSVSREKKERFSLILESASTNQTSMYLCASSFNVGEQYFGPGTRLTVT.

This chain links TRBV3-1 with TRBJ1-3; no definite D call. Trimming pared 4 bases from V and 0 bases from J, leaving 4 bases between. Germline loops: CDR1 LGHDT, CDR2 YNNKEL (reference sequence). The CDR3 contains 13 residues. This CDR3 reads CASSRRSGNTIYF. The CDR3 DNA reads TGTGCCAGCAGCCGACGCTCTGGAAACACCATATATTTT.

The J gene is TRBJ2-7, the V gene TRBV5-1; 10 nucleotides align to TRBD1. V was pared by 3 bases and J by 4 bases, with 7 bases of the junction left unmatched. The CDR3 spans 15 residues. The germline gives CDR1 SGHRS, CDR2 YFSETQ. The CDR3 is CASSSGTGVMYEQYF. The CDR3 nucleotides are TGCGCCAGCAGCTCCGGGACAGGGGTAATGTACGAGCAGTACTTC.

The J gene is TRBJ2-3, the V gene TRBV4-1; possibly TRBD1 for D (6 bases). This CDR3 contains 17 residues. Germline-derived CDR1 and CDR2 are MGHRA and YSYEKL. V was clipped by 0 bases and J by 1 base, with 14 bases between them. The CDR3 is CASSQDTSGAGTDTQYF. Here the CDR3 DNA reads TGCGCCAGCAGCCAAGATACGTCAGGGGCGGGCACAGATACGCAGTATTTT.